This T cell receptor (beta chain) originates from a study of cytomegalovirus exposure and HLA in healthy donors. Study as a whole: HLA-typed donors contributed 65 million to 85 million unique TCRs, which were held in an early data release.

Primers: 60 Vbeta forward and 13 Jbeta reverse. Libraries were prepared by immunoSEQ multiplex PCR; TCRdb keeps only in-frame clonotypes and omits some of them. The repertoire holds over 130,000 clones, with approximately 83% as singletons. Trimming stripped 6 bases from V and 8 bases from J, with 14 bases between. The CDR3 contains 13 residues. Germline values: CDR1 MNHEY, CDR2 SVGAGI. This clone came up a few times. Its specificity is not known. Study-level results: There were a few CMV-associated chains whose specificity for CMV antigens was confirmed in vitro.

This TCR came from a male donor in good health and CMV-seronegative. V gene TRBV6-5 combines with J gene TRBJ2-1; no reliable D call. The sequenced sample was PBMCs. Here the CDR3 reads CASSSNGFDEQFF. CDR3 nucleotides: TGTGCCAGCAGCAGTAACGGGTTTGATGAGCAGTTCTTC.